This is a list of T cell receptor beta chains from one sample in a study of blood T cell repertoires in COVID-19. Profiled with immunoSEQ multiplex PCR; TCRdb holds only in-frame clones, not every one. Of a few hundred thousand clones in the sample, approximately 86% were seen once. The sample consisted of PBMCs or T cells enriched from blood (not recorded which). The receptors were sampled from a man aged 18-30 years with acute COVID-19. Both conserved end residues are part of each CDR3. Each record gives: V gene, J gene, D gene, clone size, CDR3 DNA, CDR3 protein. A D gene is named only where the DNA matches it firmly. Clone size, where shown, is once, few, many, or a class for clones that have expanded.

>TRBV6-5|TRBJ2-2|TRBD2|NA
TGTGCCAGCAGTTTAAATAGCGGGACCGGGGAGCTGTTTTTT
CASSLNSGTGELFF
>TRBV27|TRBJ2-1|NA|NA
TGTGCCAGCACCGTGGGGGGGCAAAACCCCTACAATGAGCAGTTCTTC
CASTVGGQNPYNEQFF
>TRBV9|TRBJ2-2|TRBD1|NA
TGTGCCAGCAGCATTCGTGGTTCGACAGGGACGGCCGGGGAGCTGTTTTTT
CASSIRGSTGTAGELFF
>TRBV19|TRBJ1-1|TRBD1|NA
TGTGCCAGTACCCGGACAGGTGGAACTGAAGCTTTCTTT
CASTRTGGTEAFF
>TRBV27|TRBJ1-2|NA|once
TGTGCCAGCAGACTTTCTAGAGACGGAAACTATGGCTACACCTTC
CASRLSRDGNYGYTF
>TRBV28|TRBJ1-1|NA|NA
TGTGCCAGCAGTTTAATAATTCAGGGGAACACTGAAGCTTTCTTT
CASSLIIQGNTEAFF
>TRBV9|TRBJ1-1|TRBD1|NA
TGTGCCAGCAGCGTAGGGCGGGACAGGATGTACACTGAAGCTTTCTTT
CASSVGRDRMYTEAFF
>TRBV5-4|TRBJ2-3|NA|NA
TGTGCCAGCAGCTTCCCACAGGCGTTGGAAGATACGCAGTATTTT
CASSFPQALEDTQYF
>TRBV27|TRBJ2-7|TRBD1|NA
TGTGCCAGCGCCGGACAGGAAGAGTACTACGAGCAGTACTTC
CASAGQEEYYEQYF
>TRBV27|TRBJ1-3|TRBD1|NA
TGTGCCAGCGAGGCAGGGGGCACCTCAAGCTCTGGAAACACCATATATTTT
CASEAGGTSSSGNTIYF
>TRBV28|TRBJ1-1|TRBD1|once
TGTGCCAGCAGTTTTGAGTCAGGGGGGACTGAAGCTTTCTTT
CASSFESGGTEAFF
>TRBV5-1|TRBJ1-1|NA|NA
TGCGCCAGCAGCTTGGCGGAGTACAGGGAGAACACTGAAGCTTTCTTT
CASSLAEYRENTEAFF
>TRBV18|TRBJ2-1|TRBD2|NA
TGTGCCAGCTCACCACTGGGGACTAGCGGAGGGCTTGGTGAGCAGTTCTTC
CASSPLGTSGGLGEQFF